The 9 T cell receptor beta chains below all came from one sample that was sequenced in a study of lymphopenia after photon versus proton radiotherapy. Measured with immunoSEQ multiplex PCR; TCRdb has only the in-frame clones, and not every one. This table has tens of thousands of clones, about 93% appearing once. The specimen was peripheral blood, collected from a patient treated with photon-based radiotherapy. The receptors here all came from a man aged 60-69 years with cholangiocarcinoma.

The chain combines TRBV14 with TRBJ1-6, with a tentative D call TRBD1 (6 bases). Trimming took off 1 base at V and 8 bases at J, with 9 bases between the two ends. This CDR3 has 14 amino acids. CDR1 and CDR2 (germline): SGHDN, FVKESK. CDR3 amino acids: CASSQAGGHSPLHF. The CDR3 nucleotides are TGTGCCAGCAGCCAAGCGGGGGGCCATTCACCCCTCCACTTT.

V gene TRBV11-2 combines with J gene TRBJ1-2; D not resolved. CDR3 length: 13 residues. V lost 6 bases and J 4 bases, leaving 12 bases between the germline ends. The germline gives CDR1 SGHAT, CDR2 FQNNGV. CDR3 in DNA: TGTGCCAGCAGAACATGGGGAAGCTATGGCTACACCTTC. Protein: CASRTWGSYGYTF.

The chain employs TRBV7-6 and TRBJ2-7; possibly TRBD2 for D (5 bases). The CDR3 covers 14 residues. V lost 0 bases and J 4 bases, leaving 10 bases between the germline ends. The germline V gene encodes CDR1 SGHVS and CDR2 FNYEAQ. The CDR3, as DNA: TGTGCCAGCAGCTTAGCGTTCCCGGGGTACGAGCAGTACTTC. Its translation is CASSLAFPGYEQYF.

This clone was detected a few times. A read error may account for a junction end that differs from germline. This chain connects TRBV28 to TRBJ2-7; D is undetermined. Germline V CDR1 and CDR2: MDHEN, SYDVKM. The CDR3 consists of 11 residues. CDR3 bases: TGTGCCAGCAGTTTAGTCCAGGAGCGGTACTTC. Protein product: CASSLVQERYF.

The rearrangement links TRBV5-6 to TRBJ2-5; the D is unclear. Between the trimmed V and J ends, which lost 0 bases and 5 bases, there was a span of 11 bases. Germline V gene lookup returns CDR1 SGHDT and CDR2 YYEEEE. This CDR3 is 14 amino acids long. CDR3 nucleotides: TGTGCCAGCAGCTTGGGGGTCTTCGGTGAGACCCAGTACTTC. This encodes CASSLGVFGETQYF.

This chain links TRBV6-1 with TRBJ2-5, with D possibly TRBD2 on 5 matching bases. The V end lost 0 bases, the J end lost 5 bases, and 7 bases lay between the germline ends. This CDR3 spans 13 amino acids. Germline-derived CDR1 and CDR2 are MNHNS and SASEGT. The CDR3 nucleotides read TGTGCCAGCAGTGAAGCGAGGGCGGAGACCCAGTACTTC. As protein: CASSEARAETQYF.

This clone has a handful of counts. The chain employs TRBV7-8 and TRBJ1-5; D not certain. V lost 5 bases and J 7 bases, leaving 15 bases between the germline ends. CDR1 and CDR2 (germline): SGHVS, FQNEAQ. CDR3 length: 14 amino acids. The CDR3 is CASSPTGPGQPQHF. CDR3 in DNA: TGTGCCAGCAGCCCGACCGGTCCCGGCCAGCCCCAGCATTTT.

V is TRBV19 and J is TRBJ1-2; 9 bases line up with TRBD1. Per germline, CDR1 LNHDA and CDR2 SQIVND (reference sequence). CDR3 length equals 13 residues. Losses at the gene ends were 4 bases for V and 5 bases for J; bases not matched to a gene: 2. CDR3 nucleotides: TGTGCCAGTAGTAAGGACAGGGGATATGGCTACACCTTC. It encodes CASSKDRGYGYTF.

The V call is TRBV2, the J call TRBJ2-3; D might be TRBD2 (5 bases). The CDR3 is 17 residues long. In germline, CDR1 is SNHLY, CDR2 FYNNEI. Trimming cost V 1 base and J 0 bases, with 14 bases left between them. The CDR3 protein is CASSEVRVGPSTDTQYF. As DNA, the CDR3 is TGTGCCAGCAGTGAAGTGAGGGTTGGGCCTAGCACAGATACGCAGTATTTT.